Following are 4 T cell receptor beta chains from one sample sequenced in a study of T cells in Graves' hyperthyroidism and ophthalmopathy. TCR beta CDR3 regions were amplified from RNA. TCR CDR3 underwent first-round RT-PCR with the HTBI primer set. From the multiplex PCR reads, TCRdb called clonotypes with MiXCR, one entry per CDR3 protein. The data contain roughly 350,000 distinct CDR3 sequences, over 11% of them seen just once; the ten biggest clones take up 20% to 25%. The sequenced sample consisted of blood. These receptors all stem from a woman in her twenties or thirties with Graves' hyperthyroidism.

The table lists this clonotype with many counts. The chain employs TRBV20-1 and TRBJ2-1; TRBD2 agrees at 13 bases. Trimming cost V 6 bases and J 8 bases; bases outside gene matches: 7. Looked up from germline, CDR1 is DFQATT and CDR2 is SNEGSKA (reference sequence). CDR3 length: 14 residues. The CDR3 coding sequence is TGCAGTGCGAGAACCACTAGCGGGAGGGATGAGCAGTTCTTC. This translates into CSARTTSGRDEQFF.

The table lists this clonotype with many counts. The chain joins TRBV6-5 to TRBJ2-7; 9 bases line up with TRBD1. Per germline, CDR1 MNHEY and CDR2 SVGAGI. The CDR3 extends over 18 amino acids. The J segment lost 7 bases and the V segment lost 2 bases, leaving 18 bases of the junction unmatched. The CDR3 nucleotides read TGTGCCAGCAGTTACCTCTCCGGGACAGGGCGACAATTGAGGGAGCAGTACTTC. Translating gives CASSYLSGTGRQLREQYF.

This clonotype appeared many times. This chain uses TRBV5-1 with TRBJ2-5; 7 bases agree with TRBD1. From germline, CDR1 is SGHRS and CDR2 YFSETQ. The CDR3 runs 15 residues. The V and J ends lost 4 bases and 1 base, in that order; junction bases with no gene match: 7. For the CDR3, the DNA is TGCGCCAGCAGCCTGGGACAGACAATCCAAGAGACCCAGTACTTC. As protein: CASSLGQTIQETQYF. The full variable domain, rest sourced from reference TRBV5-1 and TRBJ2-5, is KAGVTQTPRYLIKTRGQQVTLSCSPISGHRSVSWYQQTPGQGLQFLFEYFSETQRNKGNFPGRFSGRQFSNSRSEMNVSTLELGDSALYLCASSLGQTIQETQYFGPGTRLLVL.

This clonotype was seen at least ten times. This chain connects TRBV6-2 or TRBV6-3 to TRBJ1-1, with D possibly TRBD1 on 6 matching bases. Germline V gives CDR1 MNHEY, CDR2 SVGEGT. The CDR3 runs to 12 residues. Trimming removed 5 bases from V and 10 bases from J, with 14 bases in between. The CDR3 nucleotides are TGTGCCAGCAGTCAACAAACAGGGACAGCTTTCTTT. This codes for CASSQQTGTAFF.